This T cell receptor beta chain was observed in a study of T cell changes during pregnancy in multiple sclerosis (dated by TCRdb to between 2019 and 2020). Regarding the complete study: The study looked at changes in the T cell repertoire across pregnancy in women with multiple sclerosis.

Worth noting for this clone: Its specific antigen is unknown. Per-base quality was not reported, and no clone a single base away is much larger than it.

The CDR3 has 13 amino acids, counting the end cysteine and phenylalanine. This entry keeps only the CDR3 DNA: 39 bases, framed from base 1. V is cut by 4 bases and J by 6 bases, and the space between the germline ends is 10 bases. CDR1 and CDR2 (SNHLY, FYNNEI) derive from the germline V gene. Library construction relied on the immunoSEQ multiplex PCR assay. TCRdb mirrors the immuneACCESS table, restricted to in-frame sequences. Some clones are absent from its copies; in checked studies, under half trace to an unresolved V gene, and the reason for the others is unknown. Present in this sample are over 50,000 clones, around nine tenths of which were seen just once. 2.2% of the sample is taken by the ten largest.

This sequence was found in a female donor in good health, enrolled as a control in a pregnancy study. Sample: peripheral blood, taken in the first trimester of pregnancy. The chain is encoded by TRBV2 joined to TRBJ2-1; the D gene cannot be resolved reliably. The CDR3 sequence is CASSGDGGNEQFF. The DNA sequence is given as TGTGCCAGCAGTGGTGACGGCGGCAATGAGCAGTTCTTC.